The present T cell receptor (beta chain) was sequenced within a study of blood T cells in healthy people across ages. The CDR3 spans 15 residues. For the second PCR, which ran for roughly 7 to 11 cycles, a sample-barcoded 5' primer and a J-beta primer mix were used. TCRdb itself ran the 5' RACE reads through MiXCR, one entry per CDR3 protein. Of roughly 1 million distinct CDR3 sequences listed, 20% to 25% were seen once; the top ten hold 0.65% to 0.75%. This sample also appeared in a second study, on T cells of mothers and their children. From that second work: The study sampled a few healthy Caucasian mothers and their six children. Unrelated mother-child pairs always had slightly, but never significantly, lower normalized overlap than related pairs.

The sequence derives from a girl aged 2 to 9 in good health. The chain employs TRBV12-3 or TRBV12-4 and TRBJ2-5; 8 bases are a match to TRBD1. The J call is doubtful: the DNA matches TRBJ2-7 better. The sample consisted of blood. In DNA, the CDR3 is TGTGCCAGCAGCGCGGGACAGGAAGCTCACTACGAGCAGTACTTC. Its translation is CASSAGQEAHYEQYF.